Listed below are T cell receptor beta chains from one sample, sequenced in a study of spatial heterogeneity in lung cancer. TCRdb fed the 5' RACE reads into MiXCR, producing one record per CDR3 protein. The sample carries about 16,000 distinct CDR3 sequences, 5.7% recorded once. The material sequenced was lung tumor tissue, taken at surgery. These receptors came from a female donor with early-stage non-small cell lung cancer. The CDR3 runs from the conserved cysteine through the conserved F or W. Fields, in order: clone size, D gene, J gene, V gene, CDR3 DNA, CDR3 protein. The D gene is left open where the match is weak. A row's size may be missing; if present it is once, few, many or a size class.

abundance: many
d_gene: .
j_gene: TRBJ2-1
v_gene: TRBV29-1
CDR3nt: TGCAGCGTTGCTGGGGCCTCCTACAATGAGCAGTTCTTC
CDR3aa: CSVAGASYNEQFF

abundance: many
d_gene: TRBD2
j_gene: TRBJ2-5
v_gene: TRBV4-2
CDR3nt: TGTGCCAGCAGCCAAGAGGGGACTAGCGGGCTTCAAGAGACCCAGTACTTC
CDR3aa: CASSQEGTSGLQETQYF

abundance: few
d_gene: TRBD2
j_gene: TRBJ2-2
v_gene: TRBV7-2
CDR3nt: TGTGCCAGCACCCGGGGACTAGAGTATGCCGGGGAGCTGTTTTTT
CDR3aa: CASTRGLEYAGELFF

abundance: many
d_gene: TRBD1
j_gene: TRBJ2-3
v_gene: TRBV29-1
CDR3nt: TGCAGCGCTGAGGACAGGGCTAGCACAGATACGCAGTATTTT
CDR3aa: CSAEDRASTDTQYF

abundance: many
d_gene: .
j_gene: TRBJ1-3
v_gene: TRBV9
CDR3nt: TGTGCCAGCATGGGGGATGGAAACACCATATATTTT
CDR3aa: CASMGDGNTIYF

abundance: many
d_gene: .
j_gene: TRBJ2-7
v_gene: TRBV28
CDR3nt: TGTGCCAGCAGTTTAGCGGTCTCCGAGCAGTACTTC
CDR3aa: CASSLAVSEQYF

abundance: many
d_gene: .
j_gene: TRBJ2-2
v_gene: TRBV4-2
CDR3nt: TGTGCCAGCAGCCAAGAACGGGCGACCGGGGAGCTGTTTTTT
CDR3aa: CASSQERATGELFF

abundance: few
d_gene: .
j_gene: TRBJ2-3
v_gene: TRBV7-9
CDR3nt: TGTGCCAGCAGCTTAGGACTAGTGCTGAGCACAGATACGCAGTATTTT
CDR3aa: CASSLGLVLSTDTQYF

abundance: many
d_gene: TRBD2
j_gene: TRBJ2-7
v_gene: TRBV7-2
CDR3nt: TGTGCCAGCAGCTTAGAGGCTAGCGGGAGTTTCCTCTACGAGCAGTACTTC
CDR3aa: CASSLEASGSFLYEQYF

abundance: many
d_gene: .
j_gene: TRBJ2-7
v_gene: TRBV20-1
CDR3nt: TGCAGTGCTAGGCCCCGTGTTACTAGCGAGCAGTACTTC
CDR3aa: CSARPRVTSEQYF

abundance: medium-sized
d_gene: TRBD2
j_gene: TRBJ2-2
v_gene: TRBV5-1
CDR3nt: TGCGCCAGCAGCTTACGGACTAGCGGGAGCGGGAACACCGGGGAGCTGTTTTTT
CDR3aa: CASSLRTSGSGNTGELFF

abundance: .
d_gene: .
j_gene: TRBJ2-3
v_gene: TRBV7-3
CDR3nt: TGTGCCAGCAGCTTAGGGGCCGGGACGGGAAATACGCAGTATTTT
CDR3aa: CASSLGAGTGNTQYF

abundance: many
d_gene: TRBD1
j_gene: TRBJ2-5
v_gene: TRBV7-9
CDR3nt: TGTGCCAGCAGTCGTGGGACAGGGCAAGAGACCCAGTACTTC
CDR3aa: CASSRGTGQETQYF

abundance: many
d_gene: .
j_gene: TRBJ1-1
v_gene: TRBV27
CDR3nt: TGTGCCAGCAGTTTTCGGACTCGGGACACTGAAGCTTTCTTT
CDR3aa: CASSFRTRDTEAFF

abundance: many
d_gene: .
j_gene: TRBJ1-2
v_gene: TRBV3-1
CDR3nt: TGTGCCAGCAGCCAAGGGAATCGGGGGCGCGGCTACACCTTC
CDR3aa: CASSQGNRGRGYTF

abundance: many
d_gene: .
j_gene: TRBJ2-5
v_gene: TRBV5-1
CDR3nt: TGCGCCAGCAGCTTGGTGGGGGGCCCACAAGAGACCCAGTACTTC
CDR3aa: CASSLVGGPQETQYF

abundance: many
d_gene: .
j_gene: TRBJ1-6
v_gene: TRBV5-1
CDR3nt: TGCGCCAGCAGCCTCGAGCAGACAGCGTTAAACTCACCCCTCCACTTT
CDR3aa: CASSLEQTALNSPLHF

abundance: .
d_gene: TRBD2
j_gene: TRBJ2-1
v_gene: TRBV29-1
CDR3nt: TGCAGCGTCCGTTGGGCGGGAGATAGGAATGAGCAGTTCTTC
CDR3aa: CSVRWAGDRNEQFF

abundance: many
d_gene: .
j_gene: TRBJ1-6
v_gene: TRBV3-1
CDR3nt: TGTGCCAGCAGCTCCCCCCGGGACGCCAATTCACCCCTCCACTTT
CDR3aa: CASSSPRDANSPLHF

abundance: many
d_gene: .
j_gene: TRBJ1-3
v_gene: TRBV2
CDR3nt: TGTGCCAGCAAAGTCGGGATCTCTGGAAACACCATATATTTT
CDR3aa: CASKVGISGNTIYF

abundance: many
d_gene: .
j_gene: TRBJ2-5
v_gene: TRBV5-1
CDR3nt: TGCGCCAGCGCGTCGGTGGGATTCCAAGAGACCCAGTACTTC
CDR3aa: CASASVGFQETQYF

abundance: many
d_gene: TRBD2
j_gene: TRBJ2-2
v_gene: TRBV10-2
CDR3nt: TGCGCCAGCAGTGAGTCGAAAGCGGGAGGGACCGGGGAGCTGTTTTTT
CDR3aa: CASSESKAGGTGELFF

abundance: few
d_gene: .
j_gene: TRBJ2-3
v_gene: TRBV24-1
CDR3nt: TGTGCCACCAGTGATCTCCGCGATCCCTATACGCAGTATTTT
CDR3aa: CATSDLRDPYTQYF

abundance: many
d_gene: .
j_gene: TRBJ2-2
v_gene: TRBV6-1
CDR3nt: TGTGCCAGCAGTCCGGGCCCCGGGGGCACCGGGGAGCTGTTTTTT
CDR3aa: CASSPGPGGTGELFF

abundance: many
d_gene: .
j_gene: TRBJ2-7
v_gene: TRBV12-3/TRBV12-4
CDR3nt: TGTGCCAGCAGACTCGACACCTACGAGCAGTACTTC
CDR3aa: CASRLDTYEQYF

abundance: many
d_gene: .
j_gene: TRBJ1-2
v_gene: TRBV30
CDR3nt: TGTGCCTGGAGTGTGAAGGGGTCTGGGCGCTACACCTTC
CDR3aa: CAWSVKGSGRYTF

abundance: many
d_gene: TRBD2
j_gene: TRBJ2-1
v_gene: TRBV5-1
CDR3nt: TGCGCCAGCAGCTTGGAGGGGACTAGCGGGAGTGTTGAGCAGTTCTTC
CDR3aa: CASSLEGTSGSVEQFF

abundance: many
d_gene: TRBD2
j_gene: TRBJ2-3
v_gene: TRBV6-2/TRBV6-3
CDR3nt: TGTGCCAGCACCCCCCGGGGGCGGGAGGCCGGTTCAGATACGCAGTATTTT
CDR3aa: CASTPRGREAGSDTQYF

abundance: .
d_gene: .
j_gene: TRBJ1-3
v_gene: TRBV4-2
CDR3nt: TGTGCCAGCAGCCAAGGAGGGGGATCTGGAAACACCATATATTTT
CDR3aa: CASSQGGGSGNTIYF

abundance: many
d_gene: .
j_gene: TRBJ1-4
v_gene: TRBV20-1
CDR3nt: TGCAGTGGGACCAGGACGACTAATGAAAAACTGTTTTTT
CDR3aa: CSGTRTTNEKLFF

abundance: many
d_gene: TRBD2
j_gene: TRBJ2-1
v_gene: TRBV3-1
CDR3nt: TGTGCCAGCAGCCAAGTACTAGCGGGCCAAGAGTTCTTC
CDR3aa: CASSQVLAGQEFF